This T cell receptor (beta chain) was profiled in a study of long-term antiretroviral therapy in people with HIV. V was pared by 0 bases and J by 5 bases, with 9 bases of the junction left unmatched. The CDR3 totals 17 residues. Germline V gene sequence: CDR1 LGHNA, CDR2 YSLEER. Assay version v3.0 of immunoSEQ was used, and it was run at survey level. The data were produced by immunoSEQ multiplex PCR, yet TCRdb's version contains in-frame clones alone and is incomplete. Seen here are approximately 24,000 clones, 85% to 90% observed once, and the top ten hold approximately 5%. General study points: Sampling of blood ran from about 2003 to 2017, and older ART regimens were possibly in use. Pre-ART expanded TRB clones stayed dominant throughout, though often decreasing after ART.

Per donor, at least one pre-ART and at least two post-ART PBMC samples were obtained. For this clone: Its antigen is unidentified.

The material sequenced was unsorted PBMCs, taken more than 4.4 years after starting antiretroviral therapy. The clonotype comes from a man aged 30 to 39 with HIV. The genes are TRBV4-3 and TRBJ1-4, with TRBD1 matching 7 bases. CDR3 protein: CASSQDHGDRENEKLFF. The CDR3 DNA sequence: TGCGCCAGCAGCCAAGATCATGGGGACAGAGAAAATGAAAAACTGTTTTTT.